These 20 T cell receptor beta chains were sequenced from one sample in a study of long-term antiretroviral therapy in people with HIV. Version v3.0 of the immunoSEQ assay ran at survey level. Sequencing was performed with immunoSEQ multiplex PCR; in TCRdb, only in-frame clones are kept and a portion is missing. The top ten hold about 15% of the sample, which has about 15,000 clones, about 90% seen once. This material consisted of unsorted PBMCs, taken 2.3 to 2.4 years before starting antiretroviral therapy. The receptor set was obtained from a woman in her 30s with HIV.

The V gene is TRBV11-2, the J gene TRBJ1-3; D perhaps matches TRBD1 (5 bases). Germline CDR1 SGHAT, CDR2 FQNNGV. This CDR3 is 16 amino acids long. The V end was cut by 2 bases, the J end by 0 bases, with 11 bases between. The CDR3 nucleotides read TGTGCCAGCAGCTTACGCGTCGGGACCTCTGGAAACACCATATATTTT. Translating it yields CASSLRVGTSGNTIYF.

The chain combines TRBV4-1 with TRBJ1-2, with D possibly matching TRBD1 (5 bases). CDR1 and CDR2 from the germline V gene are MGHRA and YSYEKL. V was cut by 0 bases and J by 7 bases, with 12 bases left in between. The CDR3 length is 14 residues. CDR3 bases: TGCGCCAGCAGCCAAGATGCGCAGGGTCGTGGCTACACCTTC. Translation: CASSQDAQGRGYTF.

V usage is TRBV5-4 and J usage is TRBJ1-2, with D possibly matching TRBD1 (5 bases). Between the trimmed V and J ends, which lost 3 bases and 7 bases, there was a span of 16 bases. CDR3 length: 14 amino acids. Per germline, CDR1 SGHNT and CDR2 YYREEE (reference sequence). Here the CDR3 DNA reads TGTGCCAGCAGCTCTGTCGACAGCCGTGGTGGCTACACCTTC. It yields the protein CASSSVDSRGGYTF.

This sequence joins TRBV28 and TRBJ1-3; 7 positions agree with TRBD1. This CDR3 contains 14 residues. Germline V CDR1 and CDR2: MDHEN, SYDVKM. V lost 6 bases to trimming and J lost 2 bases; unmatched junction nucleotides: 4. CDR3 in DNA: TGTGCCAGCAGAGAAACAGGGGCTGGAAACACCATATATTTT. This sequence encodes CASRETGAGNTIYF.

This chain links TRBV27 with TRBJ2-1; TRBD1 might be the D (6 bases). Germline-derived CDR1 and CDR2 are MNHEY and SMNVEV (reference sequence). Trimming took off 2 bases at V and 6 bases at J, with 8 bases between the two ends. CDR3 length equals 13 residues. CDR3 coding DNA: TGTGCCAGCAGTTTAAACAGGGCCAATGAGCAGTTCTTC. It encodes CASSLNRANEQFF.

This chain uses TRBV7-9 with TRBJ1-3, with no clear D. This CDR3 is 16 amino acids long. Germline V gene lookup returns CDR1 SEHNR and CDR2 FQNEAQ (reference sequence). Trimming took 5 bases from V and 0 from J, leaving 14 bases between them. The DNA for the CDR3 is TGTGCCAGCAGCCCCGTCGGGGTAAGCTCTGGAAACACCATATATTTT. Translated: CASSPVGVSSGNTIYF.

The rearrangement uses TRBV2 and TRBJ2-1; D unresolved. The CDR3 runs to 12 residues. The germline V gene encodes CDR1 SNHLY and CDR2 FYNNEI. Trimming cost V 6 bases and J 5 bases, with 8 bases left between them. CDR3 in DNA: TGTGCCAGCAGGAGCGACCACAATGAGCAGTTCTTC. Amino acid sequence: CASRSDHNEQFF.

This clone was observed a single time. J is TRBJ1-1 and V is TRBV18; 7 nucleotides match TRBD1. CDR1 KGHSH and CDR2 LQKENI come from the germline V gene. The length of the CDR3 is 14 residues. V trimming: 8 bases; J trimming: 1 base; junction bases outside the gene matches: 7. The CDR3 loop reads CASARQGTNTEAFF. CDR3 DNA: TGTGCCAGCGCCAGACAGGGCACGAACACTGAAGCTTTCTTT.

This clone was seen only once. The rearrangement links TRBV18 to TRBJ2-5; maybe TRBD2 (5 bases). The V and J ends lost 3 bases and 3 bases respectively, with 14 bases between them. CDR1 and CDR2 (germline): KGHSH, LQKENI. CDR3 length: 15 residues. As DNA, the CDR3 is TGTGCCAGCTCACCTCCAGACCCAGCGGAAGAGACCCAGTACTTC. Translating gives CASSPPDPAEETQYF. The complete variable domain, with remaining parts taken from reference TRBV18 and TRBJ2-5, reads NAGVMQNPRHLVRRRGQEARLRCSPMKGHSHVYWYRQLPEEGLKFMVYLQKENIIDESGMPKERFSAEFPKEGPSILRIQQVVRGDSAAYFCASSPPDPAEETQYFGPGTRLLVL.

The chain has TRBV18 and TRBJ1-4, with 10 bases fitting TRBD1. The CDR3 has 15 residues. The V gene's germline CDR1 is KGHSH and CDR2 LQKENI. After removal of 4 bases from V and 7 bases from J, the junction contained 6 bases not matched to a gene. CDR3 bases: TGTGCCAGCTCACAGGAGACAGGGGGCGTTGAAAAACTGTTTTTT. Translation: CASSQETGGVEKLFF.

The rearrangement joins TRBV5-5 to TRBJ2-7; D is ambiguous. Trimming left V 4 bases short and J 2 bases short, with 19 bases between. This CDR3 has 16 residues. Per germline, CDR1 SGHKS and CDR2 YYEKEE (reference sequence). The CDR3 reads CASSLVSGMMTYEQYF. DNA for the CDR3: TGTGCCAGCAGCCTGGTGAGTGGGATGATGACCTACGAGCAGTACTTC.

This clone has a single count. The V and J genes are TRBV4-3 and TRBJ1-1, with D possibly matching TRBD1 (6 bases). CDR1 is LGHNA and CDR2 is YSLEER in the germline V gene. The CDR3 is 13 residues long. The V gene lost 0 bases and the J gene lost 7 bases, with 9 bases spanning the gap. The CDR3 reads CASSQEEGGEAFF. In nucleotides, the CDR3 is TGCGCCAGCAGCCAAGAGGAAGGGGGTGAAGCTTTCTTT.

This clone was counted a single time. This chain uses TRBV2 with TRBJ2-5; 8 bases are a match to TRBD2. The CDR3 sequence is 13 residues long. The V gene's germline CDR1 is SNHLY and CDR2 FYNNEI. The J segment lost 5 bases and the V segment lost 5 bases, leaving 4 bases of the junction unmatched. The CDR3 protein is CASSLGLAETQYF. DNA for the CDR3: TGTGCCAGCAGTCTCGGACTAGCTGAGACCCAGTACTTC.

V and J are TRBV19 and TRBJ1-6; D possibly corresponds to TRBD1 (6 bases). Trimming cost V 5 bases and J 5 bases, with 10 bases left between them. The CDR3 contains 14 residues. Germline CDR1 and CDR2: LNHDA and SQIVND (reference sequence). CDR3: CASSLWTDNSPLHF. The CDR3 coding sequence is TGTGCCAGTAGTCTCTGGACAGATAATTCACCCCTCCACTTT.

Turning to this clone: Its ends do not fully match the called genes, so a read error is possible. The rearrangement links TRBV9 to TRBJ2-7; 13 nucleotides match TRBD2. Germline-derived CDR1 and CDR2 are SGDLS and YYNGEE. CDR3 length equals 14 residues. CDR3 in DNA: TGTGCCAGCAGCGTAGGACTAGCGGGGGGCCCCCTGAACTTC. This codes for CASSVGLAGGPLNF. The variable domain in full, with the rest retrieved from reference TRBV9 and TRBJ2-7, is DSGVTQTPKHLITATGQRVTLRCSPRSGDLSVYWYQQSLDQGLQFLIQYYNGEERAKGNILERFSAQQFPDLHSELNLSSLELGDSALYFCASSVGLAGGPLNFGPGTRLTVT.

DNA of the CDR3: TGTGCCAGCAGTGTGGGACACGGCTCTGGAAACACCATATATTTT. Encoded protein: CASSVGHGSGNTIYF. J is TRBJ1-3 and V is TRBV2; perhaps TRBD1 as D (6 bases). Per the germline V gene, CDR1 is SNHLY and CDR2 is FYNNEI. CDR3 size: 15 residues. The V gene lost 4 bases and the J gene lost 0 bases, with 10 bases spanning the gap.

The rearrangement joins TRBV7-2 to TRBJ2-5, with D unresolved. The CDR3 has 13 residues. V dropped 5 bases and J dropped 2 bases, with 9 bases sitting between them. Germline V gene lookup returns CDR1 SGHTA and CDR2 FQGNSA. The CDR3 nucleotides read TGTGCCAGCAGCCTTAGGGTTCAAGAGACCCAGTACTTC. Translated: CASSLRVQETQYF.

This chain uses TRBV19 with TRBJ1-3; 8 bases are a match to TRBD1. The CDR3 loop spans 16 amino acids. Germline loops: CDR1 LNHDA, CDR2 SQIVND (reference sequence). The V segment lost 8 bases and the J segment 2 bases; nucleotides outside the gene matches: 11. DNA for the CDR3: TGTGCCAGTCACATAACGACAGGGGTCCCTGGAAACACCATATATTTT. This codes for CASHITTGVPGNTIYF. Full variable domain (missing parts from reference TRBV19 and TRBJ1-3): DGGITQSPKYLFRKEGQNVTLSCEQNLNHDAMYWYRQDPGQGLRLIYYSQIVNDFQKGDIAEGYSVSREKKESFPLTVTSAQKNPTAFYLCASHITTGVPGNTIYFGEGSWLTVV.

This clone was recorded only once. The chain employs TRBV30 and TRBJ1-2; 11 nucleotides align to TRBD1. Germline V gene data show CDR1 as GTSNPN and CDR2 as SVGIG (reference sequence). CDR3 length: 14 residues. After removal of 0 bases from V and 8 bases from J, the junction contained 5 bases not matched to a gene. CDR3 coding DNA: TGTGCCTGGAGTGTTGGGACAGGGGGTTGGGGCTACACCTTC. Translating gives CAWSVGTGGWGYTF.

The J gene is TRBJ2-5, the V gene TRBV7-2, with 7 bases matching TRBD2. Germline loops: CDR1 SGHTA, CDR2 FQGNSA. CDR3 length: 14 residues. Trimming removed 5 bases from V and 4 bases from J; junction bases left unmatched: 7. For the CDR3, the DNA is TGTGCCAGCAGCCGTAACTGGGGGGGAGAGACCCAGTACTTC. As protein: CASSRNWGGETQYF.